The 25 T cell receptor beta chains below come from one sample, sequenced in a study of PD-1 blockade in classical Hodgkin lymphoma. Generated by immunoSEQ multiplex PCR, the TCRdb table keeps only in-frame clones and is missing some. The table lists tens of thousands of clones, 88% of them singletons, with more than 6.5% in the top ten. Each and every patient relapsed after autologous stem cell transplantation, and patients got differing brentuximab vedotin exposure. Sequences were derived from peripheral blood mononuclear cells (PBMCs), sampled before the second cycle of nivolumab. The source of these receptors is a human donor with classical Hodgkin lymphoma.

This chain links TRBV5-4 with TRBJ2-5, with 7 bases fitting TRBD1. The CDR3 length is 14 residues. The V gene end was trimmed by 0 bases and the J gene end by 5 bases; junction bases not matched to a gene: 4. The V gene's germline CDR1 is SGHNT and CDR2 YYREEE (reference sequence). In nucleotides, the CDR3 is TGTGCCAGCAGCTTGGCGGGACAGATCGAGACCCAGTACTTC. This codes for CASSLAGQIETQYF.

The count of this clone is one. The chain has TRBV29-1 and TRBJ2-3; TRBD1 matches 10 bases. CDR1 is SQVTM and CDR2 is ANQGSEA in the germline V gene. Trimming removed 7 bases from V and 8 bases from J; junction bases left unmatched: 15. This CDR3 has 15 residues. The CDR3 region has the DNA TGCAGCGCCCCGGGACAGGGGATCGTTGTGGGTACGCAGTATTTT. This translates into CSAPGQGIVVGTQYF.

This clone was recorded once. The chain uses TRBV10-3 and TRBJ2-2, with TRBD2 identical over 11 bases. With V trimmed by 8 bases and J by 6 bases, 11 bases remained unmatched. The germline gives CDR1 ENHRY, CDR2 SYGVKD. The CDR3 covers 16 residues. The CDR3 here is CAIPSTSGRGAGELFF. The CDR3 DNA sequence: TGTGCCATCCCTTCTACTAGCGGGAGAGGTGCCGGGGAGCTGTTTTTT.

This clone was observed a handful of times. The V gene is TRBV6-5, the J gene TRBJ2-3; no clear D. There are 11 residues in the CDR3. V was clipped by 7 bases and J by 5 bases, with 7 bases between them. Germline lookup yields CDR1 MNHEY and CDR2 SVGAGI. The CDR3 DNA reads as TGTGCCAGCACAAAGGGAGATACGCAGTATTTT. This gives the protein CASTKGDTQYF.

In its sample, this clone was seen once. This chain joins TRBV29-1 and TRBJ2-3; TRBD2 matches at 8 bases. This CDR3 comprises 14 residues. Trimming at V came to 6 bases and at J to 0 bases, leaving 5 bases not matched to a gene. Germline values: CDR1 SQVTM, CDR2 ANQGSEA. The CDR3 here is CSVVSGSSTDTQYF. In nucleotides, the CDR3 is TGCAGCGTGGTGAGCGGGAGTAGCACAGATACGCAGTATTTT.

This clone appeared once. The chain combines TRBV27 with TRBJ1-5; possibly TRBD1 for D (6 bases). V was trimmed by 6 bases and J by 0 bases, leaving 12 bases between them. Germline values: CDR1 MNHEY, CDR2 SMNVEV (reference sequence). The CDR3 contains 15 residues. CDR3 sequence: CASRRGGYSNQPQHF. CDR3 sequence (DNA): TGTGCCAGCAGACGAGGGGGATATAGCAATCAGCCCCAGCATTTT.

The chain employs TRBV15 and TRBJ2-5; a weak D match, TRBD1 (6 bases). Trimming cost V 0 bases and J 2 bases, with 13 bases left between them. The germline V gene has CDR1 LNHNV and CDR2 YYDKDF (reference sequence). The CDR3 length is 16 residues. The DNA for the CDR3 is TGTGCCACCAGCAGAGATCCAGGACAGCAGCAAGAGACCCAGTACTTC. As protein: CATSRDPGQQQETQYF.

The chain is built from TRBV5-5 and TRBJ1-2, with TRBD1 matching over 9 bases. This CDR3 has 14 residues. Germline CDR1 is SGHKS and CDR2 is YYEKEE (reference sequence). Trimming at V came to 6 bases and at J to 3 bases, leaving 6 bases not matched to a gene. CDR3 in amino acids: CASNTGTGYYGYTF. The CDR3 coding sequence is TGTGCCAGCAACACCGGGACAGGGTACTATGGCTACACCTTC.

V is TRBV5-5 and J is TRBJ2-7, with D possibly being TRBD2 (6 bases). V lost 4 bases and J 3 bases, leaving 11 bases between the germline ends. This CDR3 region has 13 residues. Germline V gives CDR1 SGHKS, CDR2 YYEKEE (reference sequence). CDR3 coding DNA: TGTGCCAGCAGCCCCCCGGGGGTCTACGAGCAGTACTTC. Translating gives CASSPPGVYEQYF.

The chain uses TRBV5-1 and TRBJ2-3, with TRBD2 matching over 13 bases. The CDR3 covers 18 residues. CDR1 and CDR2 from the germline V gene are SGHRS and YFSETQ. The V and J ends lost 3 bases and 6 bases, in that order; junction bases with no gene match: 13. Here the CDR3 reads CASSSYRTSGSLPDTQYF. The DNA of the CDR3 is TGCGCCAGCAGCTCATATAGGACTAGCGGGAGTCTCCCTGATACGCAGTATTTT.

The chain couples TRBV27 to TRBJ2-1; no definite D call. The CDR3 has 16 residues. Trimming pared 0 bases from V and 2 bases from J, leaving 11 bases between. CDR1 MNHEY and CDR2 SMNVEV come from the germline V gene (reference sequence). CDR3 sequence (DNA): TGTGCCAGCAGTTTATCTGTCTCTGGGGCCTACAATGAGCAGTTCTTC. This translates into CASSLSVSGAYNEQFF.

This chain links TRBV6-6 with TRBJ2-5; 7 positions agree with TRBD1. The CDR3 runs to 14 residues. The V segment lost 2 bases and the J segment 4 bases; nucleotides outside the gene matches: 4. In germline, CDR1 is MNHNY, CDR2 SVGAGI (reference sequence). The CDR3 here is CASSYPGGLETQYF. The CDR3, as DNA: TGTGCCAGCAGTTACCCAGGGGGTCTAGAGACCCAGTACTTC.

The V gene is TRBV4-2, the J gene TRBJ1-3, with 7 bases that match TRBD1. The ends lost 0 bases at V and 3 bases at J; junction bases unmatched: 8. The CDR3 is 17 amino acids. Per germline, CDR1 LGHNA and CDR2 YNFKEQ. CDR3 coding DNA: TGTGCCAGCAGCCAAGATTATAGGGGGCTGGGTGGAAACACCATATATTTT. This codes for CASSQDYRGLGGNTIYF.

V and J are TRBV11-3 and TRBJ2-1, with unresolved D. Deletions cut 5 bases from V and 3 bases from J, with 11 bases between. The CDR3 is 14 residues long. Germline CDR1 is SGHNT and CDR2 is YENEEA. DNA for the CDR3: TGTGCCAGCAGCCTCAGCCCACACTACAATGAGCAGTTCTTC. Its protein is CASSLSPHYNEQFF. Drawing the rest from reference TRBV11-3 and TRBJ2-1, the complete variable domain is EAGVVQSPRYKIIEKKQPVAFWCNPISGHNTLYWYLQNLGQGPELLIRYENEEAVDDSQLPKDRFSAERLKGVDSTLKIQPAELGDSAVYLCASSLSPHYNEQFFGPGTRLTVL.

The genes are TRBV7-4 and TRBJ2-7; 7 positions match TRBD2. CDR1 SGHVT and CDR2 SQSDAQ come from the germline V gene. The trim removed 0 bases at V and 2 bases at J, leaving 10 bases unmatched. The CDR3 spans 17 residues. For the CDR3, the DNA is TGTGCCAGCAGCTTAGCCCATACTAGCGCTTATACCTACGAGCAGTACTTC. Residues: CASSLAHTSAYTYEQYF.

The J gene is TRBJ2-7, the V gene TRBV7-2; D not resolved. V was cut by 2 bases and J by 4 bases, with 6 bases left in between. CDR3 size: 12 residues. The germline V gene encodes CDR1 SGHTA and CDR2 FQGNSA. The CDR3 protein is CASSLLEYEQYF. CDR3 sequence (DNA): TGTGCCAGCAGCTTATTGGAATACGAGCAGTACTTC.

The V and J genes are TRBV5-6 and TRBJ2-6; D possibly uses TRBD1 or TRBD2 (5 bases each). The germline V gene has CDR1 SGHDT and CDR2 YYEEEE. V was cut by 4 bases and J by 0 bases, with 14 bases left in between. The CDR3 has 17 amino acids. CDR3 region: CASSRWDQLSGANVLTF. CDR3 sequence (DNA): TGTGCCAGCAGCCGTTGGGACCAACTCTCTGGGGCCAACGTCCTGACTTTC.

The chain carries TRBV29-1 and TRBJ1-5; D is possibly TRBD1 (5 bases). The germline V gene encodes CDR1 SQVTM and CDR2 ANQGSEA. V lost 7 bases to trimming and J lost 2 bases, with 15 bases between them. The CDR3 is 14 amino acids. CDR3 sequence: CSGRGESGNQPQHF. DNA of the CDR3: TGCAGCGGACGGGGGGAATCTGGCAATCAGCCCCAGCATTTT. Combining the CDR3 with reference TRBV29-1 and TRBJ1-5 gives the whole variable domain SAVISQKPSRDICQRGTSLTIQCQVDSQVTMMFWYRQQPGQSLTLIATANQGSEATYESGFVIDKFPISRPNLTFSTLTVSNMSPEDSSIYLCSGRGESGNQPQHFGDGTRLSIL.

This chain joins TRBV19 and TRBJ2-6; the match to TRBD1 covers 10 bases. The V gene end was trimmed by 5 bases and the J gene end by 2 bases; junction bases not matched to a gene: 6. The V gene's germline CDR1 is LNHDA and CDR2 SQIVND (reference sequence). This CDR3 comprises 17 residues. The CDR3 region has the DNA TGTGCCAGTAGTCCGTCGACAGGGGGCGCTGGGGCCAACGTCCTGACTTTC. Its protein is CASSPSTGGAGANVLTF. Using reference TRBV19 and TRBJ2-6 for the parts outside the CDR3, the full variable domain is DGGITQSPKYLFRKEGQNVTLSCEQNLNHDAMYWYRQDPGQGLRLIYYSQIVNDFQKGDIAEGYSVSREKKESFPLTVTSAQKNPTAFYLCASSPSTGGAGANVLTFGAGSRLTVL.

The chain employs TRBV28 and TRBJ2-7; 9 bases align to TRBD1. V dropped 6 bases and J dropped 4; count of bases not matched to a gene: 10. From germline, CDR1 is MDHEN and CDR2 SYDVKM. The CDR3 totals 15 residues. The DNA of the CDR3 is TGTGCCAGCAGCCCCGGACACAGGGGGCGATACGAGCAGTACTTC. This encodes CASSPGHRGRYEQYF. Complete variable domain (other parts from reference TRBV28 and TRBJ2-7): DVKVTQSSRYLVKRTGEKVFLECVQDMDHENMFWYRQDPGLGLRLIYFSYDVKMKEKGDIPEGYSVSREKKERFSLILESASTNQTSMYLCASSPGHRGRYEQYFGPGTRLTVT.

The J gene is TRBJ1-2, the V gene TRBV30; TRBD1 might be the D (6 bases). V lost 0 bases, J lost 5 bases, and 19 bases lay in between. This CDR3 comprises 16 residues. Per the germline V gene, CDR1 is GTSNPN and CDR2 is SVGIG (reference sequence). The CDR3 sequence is CAWSVTPGGGFYGYTF. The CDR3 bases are TGTGCCTGGAGTGTAACCCCGGGAGGGGGTTTTTATGGCTACACCTTC.

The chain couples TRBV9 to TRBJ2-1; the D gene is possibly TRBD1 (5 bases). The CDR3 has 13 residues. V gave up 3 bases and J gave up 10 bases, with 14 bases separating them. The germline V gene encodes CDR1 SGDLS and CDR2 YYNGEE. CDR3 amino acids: CASSGAGAPEQFF. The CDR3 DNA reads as TGTGCCAGCAGCGGGGCTGGGGCACCGGAGCAGTTCTTC. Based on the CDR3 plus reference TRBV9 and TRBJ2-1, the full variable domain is DSGVTQTPKHLITATGQRVTLRCSPRSGDLSVYWYQQSLDQGLQFLIQYYNGEERAKGNILERFSAQQFPDLHSELNLSSLELGDSALYFCASSGAGAPEQFFGPGTRLTVL.

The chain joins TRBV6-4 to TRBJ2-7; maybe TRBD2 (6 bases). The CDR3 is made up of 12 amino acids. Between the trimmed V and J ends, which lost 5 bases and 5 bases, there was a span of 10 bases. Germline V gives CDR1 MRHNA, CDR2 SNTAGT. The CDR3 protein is CASSPRTNEQYF. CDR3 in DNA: TGTGCCAGCAGTCCCCGGACTAACGAGCAGTACTTC.

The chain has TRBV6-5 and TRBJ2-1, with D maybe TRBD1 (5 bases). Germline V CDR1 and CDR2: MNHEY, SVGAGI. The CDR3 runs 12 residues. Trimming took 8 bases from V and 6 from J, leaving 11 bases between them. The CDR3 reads CASGNRGNEQFF. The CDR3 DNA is TGTGCCAGCGGCAATAGGGGCAATGAGCAGTTCTTC.

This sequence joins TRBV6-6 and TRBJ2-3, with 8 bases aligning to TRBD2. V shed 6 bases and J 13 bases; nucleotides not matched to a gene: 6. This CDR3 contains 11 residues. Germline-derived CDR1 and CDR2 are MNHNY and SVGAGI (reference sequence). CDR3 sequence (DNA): TGTGCCAGCAGAAAGGGACTAGTTGAGTATTTT. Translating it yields CASRKGLVEYF.